What follows are 21 T cell receptor beta chains derived from one specimen sequenced in a study of T-cell reconstitution after alpha-beta-depleted transplantation in children. Unique molecular identifiers were incorporated into the prepared TCRbeta library. TCRdb fed the PCR reads into MiXCR, producing one record per CDR3 protein. The sample has hundreds of thousands of distinct CDR3 sequences, 16% seen once. The sample here was PBMCs from the stem cell graft donor, taken from the stem cell graft. The receptors were gathered from a human donor who donated a stem cell graft to a child with acute myeloid leukemia.

This clonotype was picked up a small number of times. The chain couples TRBV7-9 to TRBJ1-1; D may be TRBD1 (6 bases). Germline CDR1 and CDR2: SEHNR and FQNEAQ (reference sequence). The CDR3 contains 15 residues. Trimming shortened V by 4 bases and J by 4 bases, and 16 bases separated the two germline ends. CDR3 sequence reads: CASSSGDKRGTEAFF. CDR3 in DNA: TGTGCCAGCAGCTCCGGGGACAAGAGGGGCACTGAAGCTTTCTTT.

This clonotype was seen at least ten times. The rearrangement links TRBV29-1 to TRBJ2-2; the D call may be TRBD1 or TRBD2 (5 bases each). CDR1 SQVTM and CDR2 ANQGSEA come from the germline V gene. This CDR3 comprises 14 residues. V was shortened by 5 bases and J by 4 bases, with 14 bases between the two germline ends. CDR3 sequence reads: CSVIGIGTTGELFF. CDR3 nucleotides: TGCAGCGTTATAGGGATAGGGACCACCGGGGAGCTGTTTTTT.

This clonotype was observed at least ten times. This chain joins TRBV20-1 and TRBJ2-2; D is uncertain. This CDR3 is 14 amino acids long. Trimming shortened V by 0 bases and J by 1 base, and 6 bases separated the two germline ends. Germline CDR1 DFQATT, CDR2 SNEGSKA (reference sequence). The CDR3 sequence: CSARDWQNTGELFF. The CDR3 bases are TGCAGTGCTAGAGATTGGCAGAACACCGGGGAGCTGTTTTTT.

This clonotype was recorded at least ten times. This chain uses TRBV20-1 with TRBJ1-4; D uncertain. Trimming took off 4 bases at V and 7 bases at J, with 13 bases between the two ends. The CDR3 spans 13 residues. Germline loops: CDR1 DFQATT, CDR2 SNEGSKA (reference sequence). The DNA for the CDR3 is TGCAGTGCTACGGGAGGGTGGGGTGAAAAACTGTTTTTT. Its translation is CSATGGWGEKLFF.

The V gene is TRBV15, the J gene TRBJ2-2; 8 bases align to TRBD2. The CDR3 extends over 14 amino acids. Germline CDR1 reads LNHNV; CDR2 reads YYDKDF (reference sequence). V gave up 4 bases and J gave up 6 bases; unmatched junction bases: 4. The chain's CDR3 is CATSTGGQAGELFF. The CDR3 DNA reads as TGTGCCACCAGCACGGGGGGGCAAGCCGGGGAGCTGTTTTTT. The full variable domain, in which reference TRBV15 and TRBJ2-2 provide the parts outside the CDR3, is DAMVIQNPRYQVTQFGKPVTLSCSQTLNHNVMYWYQQKSSQAPKLLFHYYDKDFNNEADTPDNFQSRRPNTSFCFLDIRSPGLGDTAMYLCATSTGGQAGELFFGEGSRLTVL.

The chain employs TRBV5-1 and TRBJ2-1; D is uncertain. The CDR3 loop spans 17 amino acids. Germline loops: CDR1 SGHRS, CDR2 YFSETQ. V shed 4 bases and J shed 5 bases, with 22 bases lying between them. The CDR3 loop reads CASSGPDPTKGHNEQFF. The CDR3 DNA reads TGCGCCAGCAGCGGGCCGGACCCTACGAAGGGCCACAATGAGCAGTTCTTC.

There are many counts of this clonotype. The chain links TRBV20-1 to TRBJ1-2; no firm D call. The germline V gene encodes CDR1 DFQATT and CDR2 SNEGSKA (reference sequence). Trimming stripped 4 bases from V and 9 bases from J, with 18 bases between. This CDR3 spans 13 amino acids. Here the CDR3 DNA reads TGCAGTGCTATACCGGTAGAGGCCAGGAGCTACACCTTC. This codes for CSAIPVEARSYTF.

This clonotype was seen more than once but under ten times. V is TRBV20-1 and J is TRBJ2-7; the D call may be TRBD1 or TRBD2 (6 bases each). With 6 bases removed from V and 3 bases from J, the gap between germline ends came to 15 bases. The CDR3 totals 13 residues. Germline V gene data show CDR1 as DFQATT and CDR2 as SNEGSKA (reference sequence). The CDR3 DNA is TGCAGTGCCCGAGGGGGGAAGGGCTACGAGCAGTACGTC. Translated, it gives CSARGGKGYEQYV.

This clonotype turned up a few times. This chain joins TRBV7-2 and TRBJ2-3, with 8 bases matching TRBD2. CDR3 size: 18 residues. Germline V gene lookup returns CDR1 SGHTA and CDR2 FQGNSA. J lost 3 bases, V lost 3 bases, and 14 bases had no gene match. CDR3 region: CASSLSGGPPGRTDTQYF. In nucleotides, the CDR3 is TGTGCCAGCAGCTTGAGCGGGGGCCCCCCGGGGAGAACAGATACGCAGTATTTT.

Here the CDR3 reads CASSLGDYKKETQYF. The CDR3 region has the DNA TGCGCCAGCAGCTTGGGCGACTATAAGAAAGAGACCCAGTACTTC. The chain combines TRBV5-1 with TRBJ2-5; D is perhaps TRBD2 (5 bases). Trimming cost V 0 bases and J 3 bases, with 12 bases left between them. CDR1 SGHRS and CDR2 YFSETQ come from the germline V gene. The CDR3 covers 15 residues. Full variable domain (outside the CDR3, taken from reference TRBV5-1 and TRBJ2-5): KAGVTQTPRYLIKTRGQQVTLSCSPISGHRSVSWYQQTPGQGLQFLFEYFSETQRNKGNFPGRFSGRQFSNSRSEMNVSTLELGDSALYLCASSLGDYKKETQYFGPGTRLLVL.

The rearrangement uses TRBV7-2 and TRBJ2-1, with D perhaps matching TRBD2 (6 bases). Germline-derived CDR1 and CDR2 are SGHTA and FQGNSA. There are 15 residues in the CDR3. The V end lost 7 bases, the J end lost 8 bases, and 21 bases lay between the germline ends. CDR3 amino acids: CASTPGLLSYDEQFF. CDR3 coding DNA: TGTGCCAGCACCCCAGGACTATTGAGTTACGATGAGCAGTTCTTC.

This rearrangement joins TRBV24-1 to TRBJ2-5; D may be TRBD2 (5 bases). Deletions cut 3 bases from V and 5 bases from J, with 18 bases between. The CDR3 is 16 amino acids. Germline loops: CDR1 KGHDR, CDR2 SFDVKD. The CDR3 nucleotides are TGTGCCACCAGTGATCCCCCGGACCAGAGAGGGGAGACCCAGTACTTC. This sequence encodes CATSDPPDQRGETQYF.

The chain couples TRBV20-1 to TRBJ2-6; no reliable D call. The V end lost 6 bases, the J end lost 0 bases, and 12 bases lay between the germline ends. From germline, CDR1 is DFQATT and CDR2 SNEGSKA (reference sequence). This CDR3 has 15 residues. The CDR3 protein is CSAPLDGSGANVLTF. CDR3 nucleotide sequence: TGCAGTGCCCCCCTCGACGGCTCTGGGGCCAACGTCCTGACTTTC.

This clonotype has a handful of counts. V gene TRBV9 combines with J gene TRBJ2-1; weak D call: TRBD2 (6 bases). The CDR3 is 16 amino acids. Deletions cut 0 bases from V and 6 bases from J, with 16 bases between. Germline CDR1 SGDLS, CDR2 YYNGEE. Here the CDR3 reads CASSVGTGGSFNEQFF. CDR3 sequence (DNA): TGTGCCAGCAGCGTAGGAACAGGAGGGAGTTTCAATGAGCAGTTCTTC.

This clonotype was seen ten or more times. The chain links TRBV20-1 to TRBJ1-6; possible D gene TRBD1, 5 bases. In germline, CDR1 is DFQATT, CDR2 SNEGSKA (reference sequence). Trimming pared 8 bases from V and 0 bases from J, leaving 8 bases between. This CDR3 has 13 residues. CDR3 amino acids: CSTGDSYNSPLHF. DNA for the CDR3: TGCAGTACAGGTGACTCCTATAATTCACCCCTCCACTTT.

This clonotype was detected many times. The CDR3 here is CASSTGLVREQYF. The CDR3 DNA follows: TGTGCCAGCAGCACCGGGCTCGTAAGGGAGCAGTACTTC. The chain uses TRBV12-3 or TRBV12-4 and TRBJ2-7; D is unresolved. V was cut by 6 bases and J by 7 bases, with 16 bases left in between. CDR3 length: 13 amino acids.

V gene TRBV12-3 or TRBV12-4 combines with J gene TRBJ2-5; a possible D gene is TRBD1 (6 bases). V was cut by 3 bases and J by 5 bases, with 10 bases left in between. CDR3 length equals 13 residues. The CDR3 protein is CASSLGAAETQYF. CDR3 bases: TGTGCCAGCAGTTTGGGGGCTGCGGAGACCCAGTACTTC.

In this sample, this clonotype turned up a few times. V gene TRBV5-1 combines with J gene TRBJ2-7; 7 bases align to TRBD1. The J segment lost 0 bases and the V segment lost 5 bases, leaving 8 bases of the junction unmatched. CDR3 size: 15 residues. Germline lookup yields CDR1 SGHRS and CDR2 YFSETQ. CDR3 in amino acids: CASRLNRDSSYEQYF. The DNA for the CDR3 is TGCGCCAGCAGGTTGAACCGGGACAGCTCCTACGAGCAGTACTTC.

This clonotype occurred a few times. This rearrangement joins TRBV5-1 to TRBJ2-2, with D tentatively TRBD1 (6 bases). The ends were cut back, 0 bases at V and 0 bases at J, with 12 bases in the middle. Germline loops: CDR1 SGHRS, CDR2 YFSETQ. The CDR3 sequence is 17 residues long. CDR3 region: CASSLAKGVTNTGELFF. DNA of the CDR3: TGCGCCAGCAGCTTGGCCAAGGGGGTAACGAACACCGGGGAGCTGTTTTTT. The full variable domain, with the rest looked up from reference TRBV5-1 and TRBJ2-2, is KAGVTQTPRYLIKTRGQQVTLSCSPISGHRSVSWYQQTPGQGLQFLFEYFSETQRNKGNFPGRFSGRQFSNSRSEMNVSTLELGDSALYLCASSLAKGVTNTGELFFGEGSRLTVL.

This chain joins TRBV7-3 and TRBJ2-1; D may correspond to TRBD1 or TRBD2 (5 bases each). The CDR3 is 14 residues long. V was clipped by 5 bases and J by 5 bases, with 13 bases between them. Germline CDR1 SGHTA, CDR2 FQGTGA. Here the CDR3 reads CASSPTRDHNEQFF. In DNA, the CDR3 is TGTGCCAGCAGCCCAACCCGGGACCACAATGAGCAGTTCTTC.

CDR3 bases: TGTGCCAGCAGCCCCATCAGGGCGTCTATATATTTT. It yields the protein CASSPIRASIYF. V usage is TRBV12-3 or TRBV12-4 and J usage is TRBJ1-3; a possible D gene is TRBD1 (5 bases). This CDR3 has 12 residues. The V gene lost 6 bases and the J gene lost 13 bases, with 16 bases spanning the gap.